These 5 T cell receptor beta chains were sequenced from one sample in a study of CD8+CD57+ T cells in acquired aplastic anemia. For CDR3 and TCR beta VDJ profiling, genomic DNA was the template used. TCRdb re-analysed the reads in MiXCR, keeping a single row per CDR3 protein. Seen here are some 130,000 distinct CDR3 sequences, around 48% observed once, and the top ten hold about 2.3%. The material sequenced was sorted CD4+, CD8+, or CD8+CD57+ T cells (not recorded which) from PBMCs. These receptors came from a human donor in good health, serving as a control.

The rearrangement links TRBV11-2 to TRBJ2-7, with TRBD2 identical over 8 bases. The germline V gene encodes CDR1 SGHAT and CDR2 FQNNGV. CDR3 length: 16 residues. With V trimmed by 3 bases and J by 0 bases, 7 bases remained unmatched. The DNA of the CDR3 is TGTGCCAGCAGCTTTAATCCGGGACTAGGCTCCTACGAGCAGTACTTC. It specifies CASSFNPGLGSYEQYF.

This clonotype was seen many times. The J gene is TRBJ2-1, the V gene TRBV5-1, with TRBD2 as a possible D gene (6 bases). The CDR3 covers 14 residues. V gave up 5 bases and J gave up 13 bases, with 22 bases separating them. Germline values: CDR1 SGHRS, CDR2 YFSETQ. DNA of the CDR3: TGCGCCAGCAGTCCGGGACTCCAATCAGACGAACAGTTCTTC. Translated: CASSPGLQSDEQFF.

The V call is TRBV20-1, the J call TRBJ2-5, with 15 bases identical to TRBD2. The CDR3 is made up of 17 amino acids. V lost 3 bases, J lost 7 bases, and 12 bases stayed unmatched. The V gene's germline CDR1 is DFQATT and CDR2 SNEGSKA (reference sequence). CDR3 amino acids: CSASPGLAGGTGRTQYF. The CDR3 coding sequence is TGCAGTGCTAGCCCGGGACTAGCGGGGGGCACGGGGAGGACCCAGTACTTC.

The rearrangement joins TRBV4-2 to TRBJ2-3; D call uncertain. Germline V CDR1 and CDR2: LGHNA, YNFKEQ. V dropped 4 bases and J dropped 0 bases, with 11 bases sitting between them. CDR3 size: 15 residues. CDR3 region: CASSRSLTSTDTQYF. CDR3 in DNA: TGTGCCAGCAGCCGGAGTTTAACTAGCACAGATACGCAGTATTTT.

The rearrangement joins TRBV7-3 to TRBJ2-7; weak D call: TRBD2 (6 bases). The CDR3 extends over 11 amino acids. With 5 bases removed from V and 11 bases from J, the gap between germline ends came to 13 bases. Germline V CDR1 and CDR2: SGHTA, FQGTGA. CDR3 bases: TGTGCCAGCAGCACCGGAGGGAAGGAGTACTTC. It encodes CASSTGGKEYF.